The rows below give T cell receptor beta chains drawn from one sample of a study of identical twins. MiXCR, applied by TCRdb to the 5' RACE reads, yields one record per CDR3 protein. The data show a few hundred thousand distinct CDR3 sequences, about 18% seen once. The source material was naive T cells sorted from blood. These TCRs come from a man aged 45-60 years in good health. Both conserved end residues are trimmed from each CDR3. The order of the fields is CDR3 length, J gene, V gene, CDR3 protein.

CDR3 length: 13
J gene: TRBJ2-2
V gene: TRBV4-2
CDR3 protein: ASSQPQGGTGELF

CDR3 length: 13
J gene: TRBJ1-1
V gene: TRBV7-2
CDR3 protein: ASSPSGTANTEAF

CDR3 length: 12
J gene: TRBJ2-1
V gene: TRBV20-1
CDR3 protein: SAKGLAGGDEQF

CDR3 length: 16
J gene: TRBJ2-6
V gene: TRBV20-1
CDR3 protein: SARGARGLFSGANVLT

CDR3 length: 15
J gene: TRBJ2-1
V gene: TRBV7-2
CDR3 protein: ASSLAGLAGGYNEQF

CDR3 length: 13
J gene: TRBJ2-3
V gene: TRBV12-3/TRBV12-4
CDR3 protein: ASSLVGLAADTQY

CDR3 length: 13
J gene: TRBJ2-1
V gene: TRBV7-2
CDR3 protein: ASNFGRGREGEQF

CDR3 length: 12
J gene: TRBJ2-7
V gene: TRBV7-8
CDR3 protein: ASCPGPGSYEQY

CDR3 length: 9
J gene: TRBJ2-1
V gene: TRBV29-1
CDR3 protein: SPEGEAEQF

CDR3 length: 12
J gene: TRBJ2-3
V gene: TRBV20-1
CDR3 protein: SAGTSGYTDTQY

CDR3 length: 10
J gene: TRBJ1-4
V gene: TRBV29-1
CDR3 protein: SVKGAGEKLF

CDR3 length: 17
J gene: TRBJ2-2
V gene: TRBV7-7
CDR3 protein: ASSSYPRTSGRVFGELF

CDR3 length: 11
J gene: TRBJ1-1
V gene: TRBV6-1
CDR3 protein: ASRIGGDTEAF

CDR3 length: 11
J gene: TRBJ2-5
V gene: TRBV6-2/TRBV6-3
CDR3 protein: ASSYDRPGTQY

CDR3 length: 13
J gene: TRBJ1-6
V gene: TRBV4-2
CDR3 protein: ASSQRETAVSPLH

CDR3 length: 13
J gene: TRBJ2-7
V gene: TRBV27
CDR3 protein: ASSPGLAGDHEQY

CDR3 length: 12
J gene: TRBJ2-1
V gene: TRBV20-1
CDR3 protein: SASWASGRDEQF

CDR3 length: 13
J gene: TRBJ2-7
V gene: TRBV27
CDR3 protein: ASSLLASGSYEQY

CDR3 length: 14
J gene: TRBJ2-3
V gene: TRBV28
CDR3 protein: ASSLWRTGDPDTQY

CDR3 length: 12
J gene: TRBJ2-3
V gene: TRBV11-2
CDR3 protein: ASSILLGADTQY

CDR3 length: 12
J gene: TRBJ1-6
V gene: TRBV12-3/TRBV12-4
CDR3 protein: ASSLDRGRSPLH

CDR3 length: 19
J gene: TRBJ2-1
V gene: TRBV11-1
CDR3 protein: ASSSLAGVLAETPSYNEQF

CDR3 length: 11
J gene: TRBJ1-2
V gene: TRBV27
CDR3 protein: ASSLGSGSGYT

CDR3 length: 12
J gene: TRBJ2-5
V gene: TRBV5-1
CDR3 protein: ASSLGDMEETQY

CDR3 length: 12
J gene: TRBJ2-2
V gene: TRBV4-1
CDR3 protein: ASSLPFGPGELF

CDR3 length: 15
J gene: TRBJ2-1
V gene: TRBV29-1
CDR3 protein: SVAGTSGLSSYNEQF

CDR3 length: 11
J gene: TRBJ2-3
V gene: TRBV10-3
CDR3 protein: AISESILDTQY

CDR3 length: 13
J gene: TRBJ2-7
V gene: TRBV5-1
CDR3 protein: ASSLDGGDAYEQY

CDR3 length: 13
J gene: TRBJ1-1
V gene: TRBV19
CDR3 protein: ASKGSRNLDTEAF

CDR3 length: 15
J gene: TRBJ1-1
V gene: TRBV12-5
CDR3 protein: ASGLWQGGLSGTEAF

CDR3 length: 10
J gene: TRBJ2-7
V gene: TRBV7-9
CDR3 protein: ASSLDSSKQY

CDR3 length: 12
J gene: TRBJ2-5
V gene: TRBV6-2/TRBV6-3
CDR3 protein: ASSRPGIQETQY

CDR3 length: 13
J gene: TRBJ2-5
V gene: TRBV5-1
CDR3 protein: ASDTSGTGGETQY

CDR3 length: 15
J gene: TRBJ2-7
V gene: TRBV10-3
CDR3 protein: AISEPPGTRNTYEQY

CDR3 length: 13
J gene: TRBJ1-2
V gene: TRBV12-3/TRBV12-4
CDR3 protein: ASSTFNSAHYGYT

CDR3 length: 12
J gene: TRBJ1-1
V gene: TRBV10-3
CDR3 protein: AISENAGRTEAF

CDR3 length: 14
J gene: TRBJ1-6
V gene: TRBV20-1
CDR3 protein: SASKTTGGDSSPLH

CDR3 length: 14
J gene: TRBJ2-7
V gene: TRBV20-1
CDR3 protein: SAGDRDWGPSYEQY

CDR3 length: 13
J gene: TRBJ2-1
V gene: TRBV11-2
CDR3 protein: ASSLTGLSYNEQF

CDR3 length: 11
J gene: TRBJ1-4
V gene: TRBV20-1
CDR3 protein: SASPFGDEKLF

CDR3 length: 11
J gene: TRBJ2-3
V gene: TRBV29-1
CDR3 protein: SVDPRATDTQY

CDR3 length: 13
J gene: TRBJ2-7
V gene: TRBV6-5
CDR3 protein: ASSYSSTGTGVRN

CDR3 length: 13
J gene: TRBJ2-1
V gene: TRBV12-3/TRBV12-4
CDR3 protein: ASSSGQGSYNEQF

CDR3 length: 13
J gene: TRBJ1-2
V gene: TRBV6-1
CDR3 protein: ASRTGTGRVSGYT

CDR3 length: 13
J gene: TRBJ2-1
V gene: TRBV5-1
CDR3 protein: ASSFGRGTYNEQF

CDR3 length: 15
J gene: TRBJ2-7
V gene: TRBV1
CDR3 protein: TSSQEGLAGATYEQY

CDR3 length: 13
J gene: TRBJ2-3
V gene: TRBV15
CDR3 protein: ATSSEGSRTDTQY

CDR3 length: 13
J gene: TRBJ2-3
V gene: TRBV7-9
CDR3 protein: ASSPGTGVTDTQY

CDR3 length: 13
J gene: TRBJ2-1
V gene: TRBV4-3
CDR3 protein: ASSQDQTSYNEQF

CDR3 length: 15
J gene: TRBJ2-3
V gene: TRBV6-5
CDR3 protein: ASSYYSSGVGTDTQY

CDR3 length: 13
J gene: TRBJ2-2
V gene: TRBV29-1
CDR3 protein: SVAPGSRDTGELF

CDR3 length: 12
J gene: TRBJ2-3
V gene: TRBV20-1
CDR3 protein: SAAGTRRSDTQY

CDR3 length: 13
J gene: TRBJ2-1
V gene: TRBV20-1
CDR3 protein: SARTGGGGDNEQF

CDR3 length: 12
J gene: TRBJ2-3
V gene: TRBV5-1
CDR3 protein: ASGTSGRTDTQY

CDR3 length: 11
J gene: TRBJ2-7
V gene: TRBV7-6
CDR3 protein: ASSPSRGYGQY

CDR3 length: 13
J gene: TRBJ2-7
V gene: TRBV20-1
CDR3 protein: SAVVASSGRYEQY

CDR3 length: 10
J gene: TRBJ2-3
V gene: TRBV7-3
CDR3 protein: ASSSTTDTQY